This T cell receptor beta chain was captured by sequencing in a study of T cells after somatic rescue of genetic block. TCRdb's copy holds only in-frame clones and misses some; the assay was immunoSEQ multiplex PCR. The table includes approximately 8,000 clones, 75% to 90% detected once. This CDR3 has 14 residues. V dropped 5 bases and J dropped 6; count of bases not matched to a gene: 4. Germline assignment: CDR1 SEHNR and CDR2 FQNEAQ (reference sequence). The sequence derives from a boy younger than 18. V gene TRBV7-9 combines with J gene TRBJ2-1; TRBD2 agrees at 10 bases. Sample: peripheral blood mononuclear cells (PBMCs). CDR3 sequence (DNA): TGTGCCAGCAGCCCCGGACTAGCGGTCAATGAGCAGTTCTTC. This translates into CASSPGLAVNEQFF.